One sample yielded the 26 T cell receptor beta chains listed below, sequenced in a study of glioma-infiltrating T cells listed by TCRdb under 2016. Sequencing was carried out with an Illumina MiSeq. The iRepertoire nested amplicon-rescue multiplex PCR (arm-PCR) platform was used to amplify TCR alpha and beta CDR3 regions from RNA. Through fastp at Q25 and MiXCR, TCRdb rebuilt clones from the public reads, retaining in-frame beta chains. Each entry is one CDR3 protein sequence, shown with its most common DNA and genes. The sample table lists a few hundred thousand distinct CDR3 sequences, less than 50% of them with a count of one. Clones ranked in the top ten supply approximately 12% of the sample. The source material was glioma tissue, nonneoplastic brain tissue, or PBMCs (not recorded which). The source is a human donor with low-grade glioma or glioblastoma, undergoing nonglioma brain surgery, or in good health (not recorded which).

This chain connects TRBV6-2 or TRBV6-3 to TRBJ1-2; 7 nucleotides agree with TRBD1. V shed 5 bases and J 2 bases; nucleotides not matched to a gene: 8. CDR3 length equals 15 residues. Germline V lookup: CDR1 MNHEY, CDR2 SVGEGT. The CDR3 loop is CASSTSGTVNYGYTF. DNA of the CDR3: TGTGCCAGCAGTACCTCCGGGACAGTGAACTATGGCTACACCTTC.

The rearrangement joins TRBV20-1 to TRBJ2-7; 7 positions match TRBD2. Germline lookup yields CDR1 DFQATT and CDR2 SNEGSKA (reference sequence). The CDR3 runs to 15 residues. V lost 5 bases and J lost 6; bases outside the gene matches: 16. DNA for the CDR3: TGCAGTGCTCCTAACCCCGGACTAGGTGGTGGCGAGCAGTACTTC. The encoded protein is CSAPNPGLGGGEQYF.

This clonotype was picked up a small number of times. The J gene is TRBJ2-1, the V gene TRBV7-9; D is perhaps TRBD1 (6 bases). The V end lost 1 base, the J end lost 4 bases, and 8 bases lay between the germline ends. CDR1 and CDR2 (germline): SEHNR, FQNEAQ (reference sequence). This CDR3 region has 14 residues. In DNA form, the CDR3 reads TGTGCCAGCAGCTTAGACGACAGGTACAATGAGCAGTTCTTC. Its protein is CASSLDDRYNEQFF.

The V gene is TRBV20-1, the J gene TRBJ2-3; D possibly corresponds to TRBD2 (7 bases). V lost 2 bases to trimming and J lost 4 bases, with 16 bases between them. This CDR3 is built from 15 residues. Germline loops: CDR1 DFQATT, CDR2 SNEGSKA (reference sequence). The CDR3 DNA sequence: TGCAGTGCTAGACCCCATCGGGGGGCTTCAGATACGCAGTATTTT. Translated, it gives CSARPHRGASDTQYF.

In the case of this clonotype: A read error is possible here, since a much larger clone lies one base away. V and J are TRBV20-1 and TRBJ2-7; 7 nucleotides line up with TRBD1. Germline V CDR1 and CDR2: DFQATT, SNEGSKA (reference sequence). This CDR3 spans 14 amino acids. In DNA, the CDR3 is TGCGGTGCCGCAAGGGTACAGGGGTTGCACGAGCAGTACTTC. This translates into CGAARVQGLHEQYF.

This sequence joins TRBV3-1 and TRBJ2-1; the D gene is possibly TRBD2 (5 bases). CDR1 and CDR2 from the germline V gene are LGHDT and YNNKEL (reference sequence). The CDR3 totals 16 residues. The V end was cut by 1 base, the J end by 3 bases, with 13 bases between. The CDR3 here is CASSQGLEGGYNEQFF. The CDR3 nucleotides read TGTGCCAGCAGCCAAGGCCTAGAGGGCGGCTACAATGAGCAGTTCTTC.

The chain has TRBV27 and TRBJ2-3; 16 nucleotides align to TRBD2. This CDR3 region has 20 residues. The germline V gene encodes CDR1 MNHEY and CDR2 SMNVEV (reference sequence). After removal of 6 bases from V and 0 bases from J, the junction contained 12 bases not matched to a gene. CDR3 nucleotides: TGTGCCAGCAGCTTAAGGCCGGGACTAGCGGGAGGGGGTAGCACAGATACGCAGTATTTT. Its protein product is CASSLRPGLAGGGSTDTQYF.

This clonotype was seen only a few times. The chain joins TRBV7-9 to TRBJ2-2; no clear D. Germline values: CDR1 SEHNR, CDR2 FQNEAQ (reference sequence). This CDR3 spans 15 amino acids. V gave up 2 bases and J gave up 8 bases, with 15 bases separating them. CDR3 coding DNA: TGTGCCAGCAGCTTACCGAGCCCGGCTACGGGGGAGCTGTTTTTT. Translated, it gives CASSLPSPATGELFF.

The J gene is TRBJ1-4, the V gene TRBV4-1; no firm D call. This CDR3 region has 13 residues. With 1 base removed from V and 8 bases from J, the gap between germline ends came to 8 bases. CDR1 and CDR2 from the germline V gene are MGHRA and YSYEKL. CDR3: CASSQGRVEKLFF. Written as DNA, the CDR3 is TGCGCCAGCAGCCAAGGACGGGTGGAAAAACTGTTTTTT.

V is TRBV28 and J is TRBJ2-2, with 8 bases that match TRBD1. This CDR3 comprises 15 residues. V was clipped by 2 bases and J by 3 bases; unmatched bases: 2. Germline V gene data show CDR1 as MDHEN and CDR2 as SYDVKM. CDR3 loop: CASSLGTGYTGELFF. In DNA form, the CDR3 reads TGTGCCAGCAGTTTAGGGACAGGCTACACCGGGGAGCTGTTTTTT.

Concerning this clonotype itself: With a much larger clone just one base away, this may be a read error. The chain employs TRBV27 and TRBJ2-1, with TRBD2 identical over 13 bases. This CDR3 spans 17 amino acids. CDR1 and CDR2 from the germline V gene are MNHEY and SMNVEV (reference sequence). Trimming at V came to 4 bases and at J to 7 bases, leaving 10 bases not matched to a gene. Here the CDR3 DNA reads TGTGCCAGCAGTTCCTCCAGTGGACTAGCGGGAGAGAATGAGCAGTTCTTC. It is translated as CASSSSSGLAGENEQFF.

On this clonotype: The conserved phenylalanine or tryptophan normally closing the CDR3 is absent here, so this likely arose from a read error. The limits of the CDR3 on the DNA are not certain, so only TCRdb's listed CDR3 is given. The rearrangement links TRBV20-1 to TRBJ2-1; the table assigns TRBD2, which was not confirmed against the DNA. Per germline, CDR1 DFQATT and CDR2 SNEGSKA (reference sequence). The CDR3 is 13 residues long, counting both termini. CDR3 region: CSARPEAGDTQYL.

The CDR3 nucleotides read TGTGCCAGCAGCCCAGGACAGGGGGCTTTCTATGGCTACACCTTC. Its translation: CASSPGQGAFYGYTF. This chain uses TRBV7-2 with TRBJ1-2; 11 bases line up with TRBD1. Per germline, CDR1 SGHTA and CDR2 FQGNSA. The length of the CDR3 is 15 residues. V shed 5 bases, J shed 4 bases, and the junction held 6 bases outside the gene matches.

This clonotype has only a few counts. Since a much larger clone is just one base distant, this may be a read error. The V gene is TRBV20-1, the J gene TRBJ1-1; weak D call: TRBD1 (6 bases). The CDR3 is made up of 13 amino acids. Per the germline V gene, CDR1 is DFQATT and CDR2 is SNEGSKA (reference sequence). The CDR3 here is CSARTERDTKAFF. CDR3 coding DNA: TGCAGTGCTAGGACCGAGAGGGACACTAAAGCTTTCTTT.

V usage is TRBV2 and J usage is TRBJ1-5; D gene unclear. The CDR3 runs to 13 residues. Germline CDR1 SNHLY, CDR2 FYNNEI. Between the trimmed V and J ends, which lost 8 bases and 6 bases, there was a span of 14 bases. DNA for the CDR3: TGTGCCAGCGTGAGGGAATTGGGTCAGCCCCAGCATTTT. This encodes CASVRELGQPQHF.

As regards this clonotype: A much larger clone differs by one base, so this may be a read error. The chain uses TRBV6-2 or TRBV6-3 and TRBJ2-1; unclear D gene. In germline, CDR1 is MNHEY, CDR2 SVGEGT. CDR3 length: 11 amino acids. The V end lost 6 bases, the J end lost 5 bases, and 5 bases lay between the germline ends. CDR3 coding DNA: TGTGCCAGCAGACAAAACAATGAGCAGTTCTTC. Translated: CASRQNNEQFF.

Remarks on this clonotype: This may come from a read error, since a much larger clone is one base off. The chain combines TRBV6-1 with TRBJ2-3, with a possible D match to TRBD2 (6 bases). In germline, CDR1 is MNHNS, CDR2 SASEGT. The length of the CDR3 is 16 residues. Trimming shortened V by 6 bases and J by 4 bases, and 20 bases separated the two germline ends. CDR3 sequence reads: CASSPLGGKGADTQYF. The CDR3 region has the DNA TGTGCCAGCAGCCCCCTGGGCGGGAAGGGAGCAGATACGCAGTATTTT.

This clonotype turned up a few times. V usage is TRBV7-2 and J usage is TRBJ2-5; 11 nucleotides line up with TRBD2. Germline V CDR1 and CDR2: SGHTA, FQGNSA. The CDR3 covers 14 residues. Losses at the gene ends were 4 bases for V and 13 bases for J; bases not matched to a gene: 11. The CDR3 loop is CASSSTSGTKLWYF. CDR3 nucleotide sequence: TGTGCCAGCAGCTCGACTAGCGGGACGAAACTTTGGTACTTC. Full variable domain (rest looked up from reference TRBV7-2 and TRBJ2-5): GAGVSQSPSNKVTEKGKDVELRCDPISGHTALYWYRQSLGQGLEFLIYFQGNSAPDKSGLPSDRFSAERTGGSVSTLTIQRTQQEDSAVYLCASSSTSGTKLWYFGPGTRLLVL.

Of note for this clonotype: A much larger clonotype is one base distant, so this may be a read error. The rearrangement joins TRBV6-1 to TRBJ2-3; D may be TRBD2 (5 bases). The assigned J gene may be wrong: the sequence end matches TRBJ2-7 better. The CDR3 has 13 residues. CDR1 and CDR2 from the germline V gene are MNHNS and SASEGT. CDR3 in amino acids: CASSASGLPEQYF. CDR3 bases: TGTGCCAGCAGTGCATCGGGGTTGCCCGAGCAGTACTTC.

The V gene is TRBV19, the J gene TRBJ2-1; tentatively, D is TRBD1 or TRBD2 (6 bases each). Between the trimmed V and J ends, which lost 3 bases and 6 bases, there was a span of 15 bases. The CDR3 is made up of 15 amino acids. Germline CDR1 reads LNHDA; CDR2 reads SQIVND (reference sequence). This CDR3 is CASSITGGLFNEQFF. The CDR3 bases are TGTGCCAGTAGTATCACCGGGGGCCTTTTCAATGAGCAGTTCTTC.

This clonotype was observed many times. This sequence joins TRBV28 and TRBJ2-7; D remains unclear. This CDR3 contains 14 residues. Germline V gene lookup returns CDR1 MDHEN and CDR2 SYDVKM. V lost 5 bases and J lost 0, with 11 bases in between. CDR3 DNA: TGTGCCAGCAGTCCCGACTCCACCTCCTACGAGCAGTACTTC. Protein sequence: CASSPDSTSYEQYF.

This clonotype was observed a few times. This chain connects TRBV7-3 to TRBJ2-1, with D perhaps TRBD1 or TRBD2 (7 bases each). Germline lookup yields CDR1 SGHTA and CDR2 FQGTGA. V shed 3 bases and J shed 2 bases, with 11 bases lying between them. The CDR3 has 15 residues. CDR3 region: CASSFRGGAYNEQFF. As DNA, the CDR3 is TGTGCCAGCAGCTTCAGGGGGGGAGCCTACAATGAGCAGTTCTTC.

CDR3 nucleotides: TGTGCCAGCAGGGTCCCAGGGGGCGCGGATGGCTACACCTTC. Amino acids: CASRVPGGADGYTF. This rearrangement joins TRBV28 to TRBJ1-2; 8 bases match TRBD1. The CDR3 has 14 residues. The junction had 9 bases not matched to a gene; V was cut back by 6 bases and J by 6 bases. CDR1 is MDHEN, CDR2 SYDVKM, per germline.

The chain carries TRBV7-9 and TRBJ2-7; D ambiguous. Germline-derived CDR1 and CDR2 are SEHNR and FQNEAQ (reference sequence). This CDR3 has 13 amino acids. V was trimmed by 0 bases and J by 7 bases, leaving 10 bases between them. The CDR3 DNA sequence: TGTGCCAGCAGCTTAGCTTCTTACGGAGAGCAGTACTTC. Translated: CASSLASYGEQYF.

Concerning this clonotype: One end of the junction is discordant with germline, which a read error may explain. This chain links TRBV2 with TRBJ2-1, with 8 bases fitting TRBD1. CDR3 length equals 13 residues. Germline V gene data show CDR1 as SNHLY and CDR2 as FYNNEI. The CDR3 DNA reads TGTGCCAGCAGTGCCCGACAGGGGAATGAGCAGTCCTTC. Its protein is CASSARQGNEQSF.

The CDR3, as DNA: TGTGCCAGCAGCCCTGGTGGACTACCTCAAGAGACCCAGTACTTC. Translated: CASSPGGLPQETQYF. The V call is TRBV11-3, the J call TRBJ2-5; D is perhaps TRBD2 (6 bases). Trimming removed 5 bases at V and 2 bases at J, with 15 bases between. This CDR3 has 15 residues. From germline, CDR1 is SGHNT and CDR2 YENEEA.